These 24 T cell receptor beta chains were all obtained from the same sample, sequenced in a study of cytotoxic CD8 clonotypes in ibrutinib-treated CLL. Repertoires were generated with immunoSEQ multiplex PCR, while TCRdb's copy carries only in-frame clones and drops some. Among about 130,000 clones listed, approximately 85% were seen once. The source material was PBMCs, sampled after 24 months of ibrutinib treatment. The receptor source for this set is a human donor with chronic lymphocytic leukemia.

The V gene is TRBV27, the J gene TRBJ2-1; no firm D call. This CDR3 is 15 amino acids long. Looked up from germline, CDR1 is MNHEY and CDR2 is SMNVEV (reference sequence). V shed 2 bases and J shed 4 bases, with 12 bases lying between them. The CDR3 nucleotides are TGTGCCAGCAGTTTACTCCCGCCCGGTTACAATGAGCAGTTCTTC. It encodes CASSLLPPGYNEQFF.

The chain couples TRBV6-5 to TRBJ1-3; D not resolved. The CDR3 runs 14 residues. Germline V gene sequence: CDR1 MNHEY, CDR2 SVGAGI. V was pared by 4 bases and J by 7 bases, with 14 bases between. CDR3 sequence (DNA): TGTGCCAGCAGTTTAGGCGGTGGATCGAACACCATATATTTT. Protein sequence: CASSLGGGSNTIYF.

This sequence joins TRBV19 and TRBJ1-5, with a possible D match to TRBD1 (5 bases). Germline V gene sequence: CDR1 LNHDA, CDR2 SQIVND (reference sequence). This CDR3 has 15 amino acids. Between the trimmed V and J ends, which lost 6 bases and 2 bases, there was a span of 14 bases. The CDR3 here is CASRRGLDGNQPQHF. The DNA for the CDR3 is TGTGCCAGTAGGCGGGGGTTGGATGGCAATCAGCCCCAGCATTTT.

This clone has more than one count but fewer than ten. The chain joins TRBV7-9 to TRBJ1-4, with 8 bases that match TRBD1. V dropped 5 bases and J dropped 5; count of bases not matched to a gene: 7. This CDR3 is 15 amino acids long. CDR1 is SEHNR, CDR2 FQNEAQ, per germline (reference sequence). The CDR3 spells CASSPGGQDNEKLFF. CDR3 coding DNA: TGTGCCAGCAGCCCAGGGGGACAGGACAATGAAAAACTGTTTTTT.

The chain employs TRBV28 and TRBJ2-1; tentatively, D is TRBD1 (6 bases). Trimming pared 6 bases from V and 1 base from J, leaving 19 bases between. This CDR3 is built from 17 residues. Looked up from germline, CDR1 is MDHEN and CDR2 is SYDVKM. CDR3 DNA: TGTGCCAGCAGCCGCCTAGACAGGTCGAAATCCTACAATGAGCAGTTCTTC. It is translated as CASSRLDRSKSYNEQFF. Looking up the rest from reference TRBV28 and TRBJ2-1 gives the full variable domain: DVKVTQSSRYLVKRTGEKVFLECVQDMDHENMFWYRQDPGLGLRLIYFSYDVKMKEKGDIPEGYSVSREKKERFSLILESASTNQTSMYLCASSRLDRSKSYNEQFFGPGTRLTVL.

The chain recombines TRBV10-3 with TRBJ2-7; D is ambiguous. V was shortened by 0 bases and J by 7 bases, with 4 bases between the two germline ends. Germline assignment: CDR1 ENHRY and CDR2 SYGVKD. The CDR3 has 11 amino acids. The DNA for the CDR3 is TGTGCCATCAGTGAGTCGTGGGAGCAGTACTTC. It yields the protein CAISESWEQYF.

The genes are TRBV18 and TRBJ2-2, with 8 positions matching TRBD1. V was clipped by 0 bases and J by 5 bases; unmatched bases: 5. The germline V gene has CDR1 KGHSH and CDR2 LQKENI. The CDR3 has 16 residues. The CDR3 nucleotides read TGTGCCAGCTCACCACCCGGGACAGGAGGAACCGGGGAGCTGTTTTTT. Translated, it gives CASSPPGTGGTGELFF.

This chain's CDR3 is CASSPRSTTSADEQYF. The DNA of the CDR3 is TGTGCCAGCAGCCCCCGTTCTACCACTAGCGCTGACGAGCAGTACTTC. The chain joins TRBV7-9 to TRBJ2-7, with TRBD2 matching over 7 bases. This CDR3 comprises 16 residues. The J segment lost 5 bases and the V segment lost 5 bases, leaving 15 bases of the junction unmatched. Germline CDR1 and CDR2: SEHNR and FQNEAQ (reference sequence). Based on the CDR3 plus reference TRBV7-9 and TRBJ2-7, the full variable domain is DTGVSQNPRHKITKRGQNVTFRCDPISEHNRLYWYRQTLGQGPEFLTYFQNEAQLEKSRLLSDRFSAERPKGSFSTLEIQRTEQGDSAMYLCASSPRSTTSADEQYFGPGTRLTVT.

This rearrangement joins TRBV5-1 to TRBJ2-7; weak D call: TRBD1 (6 bases). This CDR3 is built from 14 residues. Germline assignment: CDR1 SGHRS and CDR2 YFSETQ. V was shortened by 3 bases and J by 3 bases, with 13 bases between the two germline ends. CDR3: CASSSQGPGYEQYF. CDR3 DNA: TGCGCCAGCAGCTCACAGGGCCCAGGCTACGAGCAGTACTTC.

J is TRBJ2-7 and V is TRBV2; 14 positions match TRBD2. The J segment lost 5 bases and the V segment lost 6 bases, leaving 6 bases of the junction unmatched. Germline V gene lookup returns CDR1 SNHLY and CDR2 FYNNEI. CDR3 length: 15 amino acids. The CDR3 reads CASSGTSGRIDEQYF. Written as DNA, the CDR3 is TGTGCCAGCAGCGGGACTAGCGGGAGAATAGACGAGCAGTACTTC.

This clone was observed a handful of times. The chain is built from TRBV9 and TRBJ2-6; no definite D call. Germline V gene sequence: CDR1 SGDLS, CDR2 YYNGEE. Trimming pared 0 bases from V and 0 bases from J, leaving 13 bases between. The CDR3 is 18 residues long. This CDR3 reads CASSVGPKISSGANVLTF. The CDR3 nucleotides read TGTGCCAGCAGCGTAGGCCCCAAAATAAGCTCTGGGGCCAACGTCCTGACTTTC.

This clone was detected only a few times. J is TRBJ2-3 and V is TRBV30, with 14 bases identical to TRBD2. CDR3 length: 18 amino acids. Germline lookup yields CDR1 GTSNPN and CDR2 SVGIG (reference sequence). V gave up 1 base and J gave up 6 bases; unmatched junction bases: 12. This chain's CDR3 is CAWSGRVGLAGAGDTQYF. The CDR3 bases are TGTGCCTGGAGTGGACGTGTGGGACTAGCGGGGGCGGGGGATACGCAGTATTTT.

The V gene is TRBV9, the J gene TRBJ2-7, with 9 positions matching TRBD1. This CDR3 comprises 15 residues. Germline CDR1 is SGDLS and CDR2 is YYNGEE. Trimming at V came to 4 bases and at J to 5 bases, leaving 10 bases not matched to a gene. The CDR3: CASSTLTGGLDEQYF. As DNA, the CDR3 is TGTGCCAGCAGCACCCTTACAGGGGGCCTGGACGAGCAGTACTTC.

The chain recombines TRBV7-9 with TRBJ2-7; 7 nucleotides agree with TRBD1. With 10 bases clipped from V and 4 bases from J, the junction kept 10 bases outside the gene matches. Germline lookup yields CDR1 SEHNR and CDR2 FQNEAQ (reference sequence). The CDR3 has 13 residues. CDR3 protein: CAISRTGAYEQYF. The DNA for the CDR3 is TGTGCCATATCCCGGACAGGAGCGTACGAGCAGTACTTC. The full variable domain, its missing parts supplied by reference TRBV7-9 and TRBJ2-7, is DTGVSQNPRHKITKRGQNVTFRCDPISEHNRLYWYRQTLGQGPEFLTYFQNEAQLEKSRLLSDRFSAERPKGSFSTLEIQRTEQGDSAMYLCAISRTGAYEQYFGPGTRLTVT.

The chain uses TRBV5-4 and TRBJ1-2, with a possible D match to TRBD1 (5 bases). Germline V CDR1 and CDR2: SGHNT, YYREEE (reference sequence). V dropped 4 bases and J dropped 2 bases, with 9 bases sitting between them. The CDR3 extends over 13 amino acids. The CDR3, as DNA: TGTGCCAGCAGCCCGGACAAAAACTATGGCTACACCTTC. Protein: CASSPDKNYGYTF. Looking up the rest from reference TRBV5-4 and TRBJ1-2 gives the full variable domain: ETGVTQSPTHLIKTRGQQVTLRCSSQSGHNTVSWYQQALGQGPQFIFQYYREEENGRGNFPPRFSGLQFPNYSSELNVNALELDDSALYLCASSPDKNYGYTFGSGTRLTVV.

The chain is built from TRBV7-9 and TRBJ2-3; tentatively, D is TRBD1 (5 bases). V was pared by 5 bases and J by 0 bases, with 12 bases between. Germline loops: CDR1 SEHNR, CDR2 FQNEAQ (reference sequence). CDR3 length equals 15 residues. The CDR3 DNA follows: TGTGCCAGCAGCCACAGACAGACTAGCACAGATACGCAGTATTTT. Its translation is CASSHRQTSTDTQYF.

This sequence joins TRBV10-1 and TRBJ2-7; 14 bases align to TRBD2. From germline, CDR1 is WNHNN and CDR2 SYGVQD (reference sequence). V gave up 5 bases and J gave up 4 bases; unmatched junction bases: 7. This CDR3 is built from 16 residues. The CDR3 bases are TGCGCCAGCAGTCGGGGACTAGCGGGAGATGCGTACGAGCAGTACTTC. This translates into CASSRGLAGDAYEQYF.

The chain joins TRBV19 to TRBJ1-2; 7 bases line up with TRBD1. CDR1 and CDR2 (germline): LNHDA, SQIVND (reference sequence). V shed 8 bases and J 4 bases; nucleotides not matched to a gene: 10. This CDR3 spans 14 amino acids. CDR3 sequence: CASPNRGKTYGYTF. The DNA for the CDR3 is TGTGCCAGTCCAAACAGGGGTAAGACCTATGGCTACACCTTC.

The rearrangement joins TRBV5-4 to TRBJ2-7, with D uncertain. Germline lookup yields CDR1 SGHNT and CDR2 YYREEE (reference sequence). The CDR3 is 11 residues long. V lost 5 bases and J 4 bases, leaving 7 bases between the germline ends. The CDR3 loop reads CASSSGYEQYF. CDR3 DNA: TGTGCCAGCAGTTCTGGGTACGAGCAGTACTTC.

The table lists this clone with a count of one. The V call is TRBV7-9, the J call TRBJ1-1, with 8 bases identical to TRBD1. CDR3 length: 19 residues. Germline CDR1 SEHNR, CDR2 FQNEAQ (reference sequence). J lost 1 base, V lost 5 bases, and 18 bases had no gene match. CDR3 in DNA: TGTGCCAGCAGCCCCCGAACCCGACCCGTCCAGGGGGCGAACACTGAAGCTTTCTTT. Amino acids: CASSPRTRPVQGANTEAFF.

The J gene is TRBJ2-7, the V gene TRBV12-5; D is perhaps TRBD1 (5 bases). This CDR3 has 14 amino acids. Trimming took off 1 base at V and 2 bases at J, with 9 bases between the two ends. Germline V gene data show CDR1 as LGHNT and CDR2 as FRNRAP. The CDR3 region is CASGLGQRPYEQYF. DNA for the CDR3: TGTGCTAGTGGTTTGGGACAGAGGCCCTACGAGCAGTACTTC.

The J gene is TRBJ2-5, the V gene TRBV10-3; perhaps TRBD2 as D (6 bases). V lost 6 bases to trimming and J lost 5 bases, with 7 bases between them. The germline V gene has CDR1 ENHRY and CDR2 SYGVKD. The CDR3 spans 11 residues. The CDR3 here is CAISGGETQYF. The CDR3 nucleotides are TGTGCCATCAGCGGGGGTGAGACCCAGTACTTC.

This sequence joins TRBV5-1 and TRBJ2-5; unclear D gene. V dropped 1 base and J dropped 2 bases, with 6 bases sitting between them. The germline V gene encodes CDR1 SGHRS and CDR2 YFSETQ. CDR3 length equals 13 residues. The CDR3 reads CASSLSSQETQYF. The CDR3 DNA is TGCGCCAGCAGCTTGAGCTCTCAAGAGACCCAGTACTTC. Together with reference TRBV5-1 and TRBJ2-5, the CDR3 gives the full variable domain: KAGVTQTPRYLIKTRGQQVTLSCSPISGHRSVSWYQQTPGQGLQFLFEYFSETQRNKGNFPGRFSGRQFSNSRSEMNVSTLELGDSALYLCASSLSSQETQYFGPGTRLLVL.

The chain uses TRBV9 and TRBJ2-2; tentatively, D is TRBD2 (5 bases). Germline values: CDR1 SGDLS, CDR2 YYNGEE. CDR3 length equals 18 residues. Trimming pared 0 bases from V and 8 bases from J, leaving 23 bases between. CDR3 in amino acids: CASSVGPSPQVGSGELFF. The CDR3 DNA follows: TGTGCCAGCAGCGTAGGCCCCTCGCCCCAGGTGGGGAGTGGGGAGCTGTTTTTT. Based on the CDR3 plus reference TRBV9 and TRBJ2-2, the full variable domain is DSGVTQTPKHLITATGQRVTLRCSPRSGDLSVYWYQQSLDQGLQFLIQYYNGEERAKGNILERFSAQQFPDLHSELNLSSLELGDSALYFCASSVGPSPQVGSGELFFGEGSRLTVL.